This TCR beta chain derives from a study of vaccination effects on CD4 cells after COVID-19 (dated 2022 in TCRdb). Study-wide context: In the ViraFEST assay, PBMC were stimulated with viral peptide pools, and antigen-specific CD4+ T cell clonotypes were then identified by expansion using TCR sequencing. After vaccination, three convalescent patients were sampled at an early time point (day +14) and at a late time point (day +241, +227 and +161, respectively). About 2 million PBMC per well were cultured in IMDM with about 5% human AB serum, roughly 10 IU/ml IL-2 and gentamicin, plus 10 ug/ml peptides. The full study included 9 to 10 COVID-19 convalescent patients and a few SARS-CoV-2-naive healthy vaccine recipients. Cultures from other donors in the study were sequenced with the Oncomine TCR Beta short-read assay on an Illumina iSeq 100. Across the study, the median time from the second dose to post-vaccine sampling was 72 days (range 14 to 241). In both COVID-19 convalescent patients and infection-naive vaccine recipients, the study compared SARS-CoV-2 spike-specific CD4+ TCR repertoires from before mRNA vaccination with those from after it.

After around 10 days of culture, CD4+ T cells were isolated with the EasySep CD4+ T cell isolation kit. Convalescent patients had PCR-confirmed SARS-CoV-2 infection between March and December 2020, before Alpha, Beta and Delta variants emerged in the United States. Two doses of either the BNT162b2 or the mRNA-1273 mRNA SARS-CoV-2 vaccine were administered to participants. On days 3 and 7, half of the culture medium was replaced with fresh IL-2-containing medium. Unless otherwise noted, each peptide stimulation condition was cultured in triplicate wells. PBMC were separated from whole blood using Ficoll-Paque Plus gradient centrifugation and were then either cryopreserved at -140C or used fresh. The QIAamp micro DNA kit was used to extract genomic DNA from the cultured CD4+ T cells. Here is what the overall study found, with its caveats: The study was limited by a small number of convalescent patients, and early post-infection timepoints were lacking. For convalescent patients, new clones induced by the vaccine made up most of the post-vaccine spike-reactive repertoire, and these new clones were largely distinct from the clones induced by infection. Clones induced by infection and clones induced by vaccination both contracted markedly at late timepoints after vaccination, which fits with T cell responses waning over time.

Library generation was performed with the immunoSEQ multiplex PCR assay. TCR beta CDR3 sequencing was performed on DNA from the cultured, isolated CD4+ T cells. The original methods were these. Non-productive TCR sequences were discarded, and reads were trimmed to the CDR3 region, with only CDR3s of 7 or more amino acids retained. The MANAFEST web app was used to pick out antigen-specific clonotypes by comparing their expansion in peptide wells with that in reference cultures. To be called positive, a clone needed expansion at FDR<0.05 compared with the reference and with all other wells, an odds ratio greater than 5, and a frequency greater than 0.1% in two replicate wells. Cross-reactive clonotypes were defined as significantly expanded in SARS-CoV-2 spike wells and in at least one common cold coronavirus spike condition. Levenshtein distance calculated with the stringdist R package was used to assess CDR3 similarity, and unrooted trees were constructed with ape in R 3.6.1. TCRdb took this table from immuneACCESS and kept in-frame rearrangements with V and J called. Such tables lack part of the clones; where checked against another copy, unresolved V genes explain under half of the gap, and the rest is unexplained. V and J calls and clone size are as listed in that table; D and trimming were resolved from the DNA. The sample data list about 46,000 clones, and over 60% of these were observed just once. Of the sample, around 5% falls within the top ten clones.

About this clone itself: What antigen it recognizes has not been identified. No clone much larger than this one lies a single base away; base qualities are absent.

The clonotype was recovered from a human donor who had a prior SARS-CoV-2 infection. The sequencing here drew on CD4+ T cells from PBMCs cultured without peptide, taken after COVID-19 vaccination.

The DNA reads TGTGCCAGCAGCTTAGACCAGGGATCGGTTTCCTACGAGCAGTACTTC. Its protein reads: CASSLDQGSVSYEQYF. The chain employs TRBV7-9 and TRBJ2-7; the D gene is perhaps TRBD1, from 5 matching bases. CDR3 length: 16 amino acids, cysteine to phenylalanine. Of the read, only the CDR3 DNA is kept; its 48 bases are in frame from base 1. V sheds 1 base and J sheds 1 base, leaving 14 bases between their ends. CDR1 SEHNR and CDR2 FQNEAQ were looked up in the germline V gene (reference sequence).